Reported below is one T cell receptor beta chain. This record comes from a study of cytomegalovirus exposure and HLA in healthy donors. Unmatched junction bases numbered 15, after V lost 1 base and J lost 0 bases. The CDR3 is 20 amino acids. Germline V gene sequence: CDR1 SGHVS, CDR2 FQNEAQ. TCRdb's table, derived via immunoSEQ multiplex PCR, lists solely in-frame clones and lacks some. The data contain 260,000 or so clones, 85% to 90% of them singletons. The sequenced sample was PBMCs. The V and J genes are TRBV7-8 and TRBJ2-7; 10 positions agree with TRBD2. The receptor comes from a woman aged 18-29 years in good health and CMV-seronegative. The CDR3: CASSLGGQSSGRGSSYEQYF. Written as DNA, the CDR3 is TGTGCCAGCAGCTTAGGTGGTCAGTCTAGCGGGAGAGGTAGCTCCTACGAGCAGTACTTC.